The 27 T cell receptor beta chains in this list originate from one sample, sequenced in a study of human T cells and chemical hapten exposure. Regarding time point: patch test 2, 6 weeks after DPC sensitization. Treatment: therapeutic diphenylcyclopropenone sensitization with weekly scalp DPC. TCRdb reprocessed the RACE reads with MiXCR, giving one entry per CDR3 protein. In the table there are approximately 80,000 distinct CDR3 sequences, more than 9% of which are singletons. The sequences come from whole blood, collected in connection with sensitization to the hapten diphenylcyclopropenone (DPC). The receptors were sampled from a woman aged 45-60 years with alopecia areata. Some clones in this sample may be carry-over from other donors' samples.

This clonotype was observed a few times. The chain couples TRBV11-2 to TRBJ1-1, with D uncertain. Trimming left V 1 base short and J 4 bases short, with 7 bases between. Germline V gene sequence: CDR1 SGHAT, CDR2 FQNNGV. The CDR3 is 13 amino acids. Written as DNA, the CDR3 is TGTGCCAGCAGCTTAGGAAGGTCCACTGAAGCTTTCTTT. It yields the protein CASSLGRSTEAFF.

This clonotype was detected many times. The chain combines TRBV12-3 or TRBV12-4 with TRBJ1-4; D call uncertain. V dropped 5 bases and J dropped 4 bases, with 11 bases sitting between them. This CDR3 is 14 amino acids long. The CDR3 here is CASSGSTYNEKLFF. Written as DNA, the CDR3 is TGTGCCAGCAGTGGTTCGACATATAATGAAAAACTGTTTTTT.

J is TRBJ2-3 and V is TRBV7-9; no definite D call. This CDR3 contains 13 residues. Looked up from germline, CDR1 is SEHNR and CDR2 is FQNEAQ (reference sequence). V lost 4 bases, J lost 10 bases, and 15 bases lay in between. CDR3 loop: CASSSTKGASQYF. The DNA for the CDR3 is TGTGCCAGCAGCTCAACCAAAGGCGCGTCGCAGTATTTT.

This clonotype was recorded many times. The chain is built from TRBV2 and TRBJ1-4; D may be TRBD1 (5 bases). The CDR3 runs to 13 residues. V lost 6 bases and J lost 8, with 13 bases in between. CDR1 SNHLY and CDR2 FYNNEI come from the germline V gene. The CDR3: CASRNPTGEKLFF. The CDR3 DNA is TGTGCCAGCAGAAATCCCACAGGAGAAAAACTGTTTTTT.

A few counts support this clonotype. The chain uses TRBV4-1 and TRBJ1-4, with D tentatively TRBD1 (6 bases). Trimming removed 1 base at V and 0 bases at J, with 6 bases between. The CDR3 runs 15 residues. The germline gives CDR1 MGHRA, CDR2 YSYEKL. The CDR3 here is CASSQGTATNEKLFF. The CDR3 DNA follows: TGCGCCAGCAGCCAAGGGACAGCAACTAATGAAAAACTGTTTTTT.

This chain uses TRBV7-9 with TRBJ1-4; tentatively, D is TRBD1 (5 bases). The CDR3 consists of 14 residues. The germline gives CDR1 SEHNR, CDR2 FQNEAQ (reference sequence). V was clipped by 1 base and J by 5 bases, with 8 bases between them. The DNA of the CDR3 is TGTGCCAGCAGCTTAGACAGGCAAAATGAAAAACTGTTTTTT. The encoded protein is CASSLDRQNEKLFF.

This clonotype was seen many times. The chain has TRBV29-1 and TRBJ1-1; 7 positions agree with TRBD1. Germline CDR1 and CDR2: SQVTM and ANQGSEA. J was trimmed by 11 bases and V by 6 bases; bases with no gene match: 6. The CDR3 has 10 residues. The CDR3 reads CSVGDSLAFF. CDR3 bases: TGCAGCGTCGGGGACAGCCTTGCTTTCTTT. The variable domain in full, completed from reference TRBV29-1 and TRBJ1-1, reads SAVISQKPSRDICQRGTSLTIQCQVDSQVTMMFWYRQQPGQSLTLIATANQGSEATYESGFVIDKFPISRPNLTFSTLTVSNMSPEDSSIYLCSVGDSLAFFGQGTRLTVV.

This clonotype has more than one count but fewer than ten. V is TRBV7-2 and J is TRBJ2-2; a possible D gene is TRBD2 (6 bases). The germline V gene encodes CDR1 SGHTA and CDR2 FQGNSA. This CDR3 region has 18 residues. With 3 bases removed from V and 1 base from J, the gap between germline ends came to 18 bases. This CDR3 reads CASSFREPGGKNTGELFF. CDR3 DNA: TGTGCCAGCAGCTTTAGAGAGCCTGGCGGGAAGAACACCGGGGAGCTGTTTTTT.

This chain uses TRBV7-2 with TRBJ2-5; 9 bases are a match to TRBD1. This CDR3 comprises 13 residues. Germline lookup yields CDR1 SGHTA and CDR2 FQGNSA. The V segment lost 7 bases and the J segment 2 bases; nucleotides outside the gene matches: 2. DNA of the CDR3: TGTGCCAGCATCGGGACAGGGCAAGAGACCCAGTACTTC. Its translation: CASIGTGQETQYF.

There are many counts of this clonotype. The chain carries TRBV7-2 and TRBJ1-2; 10 bases match TRBD1. CDR3 length: 14 amino acids. Germline-derived CDR1 and CDR2 are SGHTA and FQGNSA. J was trimmed by 6 bases and V by 5 bases; bases with no gene match: 6. In nucleotides, the CDR3 is TGTGCCAGCAGCCCTCGGACAGGGGGGCATGGCTACACCTTC. Protein product: CASSPRTGGHGYTF.

There are a few counts of this clonotype. The gene calls are TRBV13 and TRBJ1-2, with unresolved D. Germline CDR1 and CDR2: PRHDT and FYEKMQ (reference sequence). Trimming took 5 bases from V and 8 from J, leaving 21 bases between them. The CDR3 contains 15 residues. CDR3 DNA sequence: TGTGCCAGCAGCGACGGACGGCCCCCACGAGGAGGCTACACCTTC. This gives the protein CASSDGRPPRGGYTF.

This clonotype was recorded a few times. The rearrangement links TRBV14 to TRBJ2-7; 7 bases are a match to TRBD2. Germline assignment: CDR1 SGHDN and CDR2 FVKESK. V shed 0 bases and J 6 bases; nucleotides not matched to a gene: 11. The CDR3 runs to 16 residues. The CDR3 nucleotides are TGTGCCAGCAGCCAAGACGGGTGGGAGGGCCGTGTCGAGCAGTACTTC. Amino acids: CASSQDGWEGRVEQYF.

This clonotype was seen a handful of times. This rearrangement joins TRBV4-3 to TRBJ2-2; D call uncertain. This CDR3 is built from 16 residues. The germline CDR1 and CDR2 sequences are LGHNA and YSLEER. V was trimmed by 1 base and J by 6 bases, leaving 15 bases between them. The CDR3 region is CASSQGGRRVAGELFF. As DNA, the CDR3 is TGCGCCAGCAGCCAAGGAGGCAGGCGTGTGGCCGGGGAGCTGTTTTTT.

The V gene is TRBV4-2, the J gene TRBJ1-2; a possible D gene is TRBD1 (5 bases). Germline V CDR1 and CDR2: LGHNA, YNFKEQ. Between the trimmed V and J ends, which lost 3 bases and 11 bases, there was a span of 13 bases. The length of the CDR3 is 12 residues. The CDR3 coding sequence is TGTGCCAGCAGCCACGAGACAGATGAGTACACCTTC. Its protein product is CASSHETDEYTF.

Many counts were recorded for this clonotype. This chain joins TRBV6-2 or TRBV6-3 and TRBJ1-5; no reliable D call. Trimming stripped 8 bases from V and 1 base from J, with 15 bases between. The CDR3 length is 15 residues. In germline, CDR1 is MNHEY, CDR2 SVGEGT. CDR3 loop: CASARVGLSNQPQHF. The CDR3 DNA reads TGTGCCAGCGCTCGCGTGGGTTTGAGCAATCAGCCCCAGCATTTT.

This clonotype has only a few counts. The J gene is TRBJ1-3, the V gene TRBV7-9, with a tentative D call TRBD1 (5 bases). The V gene lost 3 bases and the J gene lost 2 bases, with 14 bases spanning the gap. The CDR3 spans 16 residues. Germline V CDR1 and CDR2: SEHNR, FQNEAQ (reference sequence). This chain's CDR3 is CASSLGQPGTGNTIYF. CDR3 in DNA: TGTGCCAGCAGCTTGGGGCAGCCCGGGACTGGAAACACCATATATTTT.

This clonotype was counted at least ten times. This chain joins TRBV9 and TRBJ2-5; tentative D call: TRBD2 (5 bases). The CDR3 spans 15 residues. The V and J ends lost 3 bases and 2 bases respectively, with 14 bases between them. The V gene's germline CDR1 is SGDLS and CDR2 YYNGEE. The CDR3 DNA is TGTGCCAGCAGCGCCTCAAGAGGGTGGCAAGAGACCCAGTACTTC. Translated, it gives CASSASRGWQETQYF.

A few counts support this clonotype. This chain joins TRBV27 and TRBJ1-1; unclear D gene. Germline V gene sequence: CDR1 MNHEY, CDR2 SMNVEV (reference sequence). The CDR3 has 13 residues. Trimming stripped 6 bases from V and 1 base from J, with 9 bases between. The CDR3 coding sequence is TGTGCCAGCAGCATACAGAGGAACACTGAAGCTTTCTTT. It specifies CASSIQRNTEAFF.

At least ten counts were recorded for this clonotype. The chain couples TRBV18 to TRBJ1-1, with 10 nucleotides matching TRBD1. Per germline, CDR1 KGHSH and CDR2 LQKENI. The CDR3 has 15 amino acids. Unmatched junction bases numbered 6, after V lost 1 base and J lost 7 bases. In DNA, the CDR3 is TGTGCCAGCTCACCACTGGACAGGGGGGAAATTGAAGCTTTCTTT. It translates to CASSPLDRGEIEAFF.

This clonotype showed up many times. The DNA of the CDR3 is TGTGCCAGCAGCTTAGGACAGGGGTGGTCTAATCAGCCCCAGCATTTT. Translated, it gives CASSLGQGWSNQPQHF. The gene calls are TRBV7-2 and TRBJ1-5; 8 bases map to TRBD1. V shed 1 base, J shed 4 bases, and the junction held 6 bases outside the gene matches. This CDR3 region has 16 residues. From germline, CDR1 is SGHTA and CDR2 FQGNSA.

J is TRBJ2-2 and V is TRBV19, with D possibly TRBD1 on 5 matching bases. CDR1 is LNHDA, CDR2 SQIVND, per germline (reference sequence). The V end was cut by 6 bases, the J end by 4 bases, with 15 bases between. This CDR3 has 15 residues. The CDR3 DNA is TGTGCCAGTAGAAAAGGGGTCGCGACCACCGGGGAGCTGTTTTTT. Protein product: CASRKGVATTGELFF.

In regard to this clonotype: It may be a read error: a sequence one base away is much more abundant. J is TRBJ1-1 and V is TRBV5-1; tentatively, D is TRBD1 (5 bases). The CDR3 loop spans 16 amino acids. CDR1 SGHRS and CDR2 YFSETQ come from the germline V gene. Written as DNA, the CDR3 is TGCGCCAGCAGCTTGATATCCGGGACTGGGAACACTGTAGCTTTCTTT. Its translation is CASSLISGTGNTVAFF. Based on the CDR3 plus reference TRBV5-1 and TRBJ1-1, the full variable domain is KAGVTQTPRYLIKTRGQQVTLSCSPISGHRSVSWYQQTPGQGLQFLFEYFSETQRNKGNFPGRFSGRQFSNSRSEMNVSTLELGDSALYLCASSLISGTGNTVAFFGQGTRLTVV.

This clonotype has only a few counts. The CDR3: CASSPRVTDTQYF. The CDR3 bases are TGTGCCAGCAGCCCCCGAGTCACAGATACGCAGTATTTT. This chain links TRBV11-3 with TRBJ2-3; no clear D gene. Germline V gene data show CDR1 as SGHNT and CDR2 as YENEEA. CDR3 length: 13 amino acids. The V end was cut by 5 bases, the J end by 2 bases, with 8 bases between. The full variable domain, its missing parts supplied by reference TRBV11-3 and TRBJ2-3, is EAGVVQSPRYKIIEKKQPVAFWCNPISGHNTLYWYLQNLGQGPELLIRYENEEAVDDSQLPKDRFSAERLKGVDSTLKIQPAELGDSAVYLCASSPRVTDTQYFGPGTRLTVL.

V is TRBV9 and J is TRBJ2-1; possible D gene TRBD2, 6 bases. The V and J ends lost 4 bases and 2 bases respectively, with 16 bases between them. Germline V gene sequence: CDR1 SGDLS, CDR2 YYNGEE. The CDR3 is made up of 16 amino acids. CDR3: CASSTHARGTYNEQFF. CDR3 nucleotide sequence: TGTGCCAGCAGCACACACGCTCGGGGGACCTACAATGAGCAGTTCTTC.

This clonotype turned up a few times. This chain connects TRBV7-2 to TRBJ1-6; unclear D gene. Trimming took off 5 bases at V and 7 bases at J, with 12 bases between the two ends. The germline V gene encodes CDR1 SGHTA and CDR2 FQGNSA. There are 14 residues in the CDR3. CDR3 nucleotide sequence: TGTGCCAGCAGCCATCCCTATCGCAATTCACCCCTCCACTTT. It codes for CASSHPYRNSPLHF.

This chain uses TRBV11-3 with TRBJ2-1; 7 positions match TRBD1. The V and J ends lost 4 bases and 5 bases, in that order; junction bases with no gene match: 2. This CDR3 comprises 13 residues. Per the germline V gene, CDR1 is SGHNT and CDR2 is YENEEA. The CDR3 loop reads CASSSDRHNEQFF. The CDR3, as DNA: TGTGCCAGCAGCTCGGACAGGCACAATGAGCAGTTCTTC.

Regarding this clonotype: A read error is possible here, since a much larger clone lies one base away. The rearrangement links TRBV11-2 to TRBJ2-3; the match to TRBD1 covers 7 bases. The CDR3 spans 15 residues. Germline V gene data show CDR1 as SGHAT and CDR2 as FQNNGV. The CDR3 region is CASSLVGRGTDRQYF. DNA for the CDR3: TGTGCCAGCAGCTTAGTGGGCAGGGGGACAGATAGGCAGTATTTT.